Listed here is a single TCR beta chain. Its antigen is as yet unknown. The data derive from a study of T cell responses to AZD1222 COVID-19 vaccine. This CDR3 comprises 14 residues. V dropped 4 bases and J dropped 0 bases, with 7 bases sitting between them. CDR1 is MGHRA, CDR2 YSYEKL, per germline. General observations from the study: The donor group comprised mostly white British people and more females; the analysis possibly underestimated clonal diversity. Seropositivity was recorded at baseline in only a handful of AZD1222 recipients. Regions 160-218 and 743-854 held dominance among vaccine-associated CD4 TCRs, which spanned spike.

TCRdb's copy holds only in-frame clones and misses some; the assay was immunoSEQ multiplex PCR. The data contain some 130,000 clones, roughly 90% of them singletons. The analysis combined second doses at about 4 or about 12 weeks. The TCR comes from an adult who received the AZD1222 COVID-19 vaccine. This specimen consisted of peripheral blood, obtained 28 days after the second AZD1222 dose. The V and J genes are TRBV4-1 and TRBJ2-1; D remains unclear. CDR3 DNA sequence: TGCGCCAGCAGCCTCATTAGCTCCTACAATGAGCAGTTCTTC. It is translated as CASSLISSYNEQFF.